The 10 T cell receptor beta chains below were found in one sample sequenced in a study of blood T cell repertoires in COVID-19. Some clones are missing from TCRdb's copy, which holds only in-frame ones; the method was immunoSEQ multiplex PCR. The repertoire holds about 370,000 clones, approximately 90% seen once, with roughly 0.86% in the top ten. Sequences were obtained from PBMCs or T cells enriched from blood (not recorded which). All receptors derive from a middle-aged woman who had been exposed to COVID-19.

This clone was detected a few times. J is TRBJ1-6 and V is TRBV10-3, with D unresolved. V lost 4 bases to trimming and J lost 5 bases, with 6 bases between them. The CDR3 spans 13 residues. Germline CDR1 reads ENHRY; CDR2 reads SYGVKD. CDR3 in DNA: TGTGCCATCAGTGGACAAGATAATTCACCCCTCCACTTT. Protein sequence: CAISGQDNSPLHF.

V and J are TRBV5-8 and TRBJ1-5; D unclear. Germline loops: CDR1 SGHTS, CDR2 YDEGEE. The CDR3 covers 16 residues. V lost 4 bases and J lost 2, with 16 bases in between. CDR3 nucleotide sequence: TGTGCCAGCAGCCTAAGCCTAGCCAGACGCAATCAGCCCCAGCATTTT. Translating gives CASSLSLARRNQPQHF. The whole variable domain, remainder taken from reference TRBV5-8 and TRBJ1-5, is EAGVTQSPTHLIKTRGQQATLRCSPISGHTSVYWYQQALGLGLQFLLWYDEGEERNRGNFPPRFSGRQFPNYSSELNVNALELEDSALYLCASSLSLARRNQPQHFGDGTRLSIL.

The J gene is TRBJ1-6, the V gene TRBV19; D gene unclear. This CDR3 spans 15 amino acids. Trimming took 5 bases from V and 5 from J, leaving 13 bases between them. Per the germline V gene, CDR1 is LNHDA and CDR2 is SQIVND (reference sequence). The CDR3 is CASSPSGKNNSPLHF. The DNA for the CDR3 is TGTGCCAGTAGTCCCTCGGGGAAGAATAATTCACCCCTCCACTTT.

V usage is TRBV30 and J usage is TRBJ1-2; 9 bases align to TRBD1. Unmatched junction bases numbered 8, after V lost 0 bases and J lost 0 bases. CDR3 length: 17 amino acids. Germline CDR1 and CDR2: GTSNPN and SVGIG (reference sequence). The CDR3 region has the DNA TGTGCCTGGAGTGTTCGTGGGACAGGGAAAGCTAACTATGGCTACACCTTC. This gives the protein CAWSVRGTGKANYGYTF.

The chain links TRBV19 to TRBJ1-4; no clear D gene. Per the germline V gene, CDR1 is LNHDA and CDR2 is SQIVND (reference sequence). V lost 3 bases and J lost 7, with 9 bases in between. The CDR3 extends over 13 amino acids. The CDR3, as DNA: TGTGCCAGTAGTATGAGGCCTGGTGAAAAACTGTTTTTT. It translates to CASSMRPGEKLFF.

The CDR3 nucleotides are TGTGCCAGCAGCCAACCGGGACAGGGGAGGGAAAAACTGTTTTTT. Translated, it gives CASSQPGQGREKLFF. The V gene is TRBV11-2, the J gene TRBJ1-4, with 10 bases matching TRBD1. Germline lookup yields CDR1 SGHAT and CDR2 FQNNGV. CDR3 length equals 15 residues. V dropped 5 bases and J dropped 8; count of bases not matched to a gene: 8.

On this clone itself: In the same sample, other DNA sequences code for this CDR3. The V and J genes are TRBV9 and TRBJ2-7, with D perhaps matching TRBD2 (6 bases). The germline V gene encodes CDR1 SGDLS and CDR2 YYNGEE. The V end lost 0 bases, the J end lost 3 bases, and 10 bases lay between the germline ends. The CDR3 loop spans 14 amino acids. CDR3 coding DNA: TGTGCCAGCAGCGTAGATGGAGGGAACTACGAGCAGTACTTC. This gives the protein CASSVDGGNYEQYF.

This clone was found a few times. The CDR3 coding sequence is TGTGCCAGTAGTACACGTACACCCACCGGGGAGCTGTTTTTT. It yields the protein CASSTRTPTGELFF. The genes are TRBV19 and TRBJ2-2; D not resolved. The CDR3 is made up of 14 amino acids. Trimming shortened V by 4 bases and J by 4 bases, and 10 bases separated the two germline ends. Per the germline V gene, CDR1 is LNHDA and CDR2 is SQIVND (reference sequence).

In regard to this clone: At one boundary the junction diverges from the germline segment, which might be a read error. The J gene is TRBJ1-4, the V gene TRBV7-9, with D uncertain. Germline CDR1 reads SEHNR; CDR2 reads FQNEAQ (reference sequence). The CDR3 runs 16 residues. CDR3 coding DNA: TGTGCCGGCAGCCGACGGGCCTCGGGATATAATGAAAAACTGTTTTTT. Its translation is CAGSRRASGYNEKLFF.

The rearrangement links TRBV29-1 to TRBJ1-2; TRBD1 matches 9 bases. The germline V gene has CDR1 SQVTM and CDR2 ANQGSEA. The CDR3 is 15 amino acids. The V and J ends lost 3 bases and 5 bases, in that order; junction bases with no gene match: 10. CDR3 sequence: CSVDGGQGRGYGYTF. The CDR3 region has the DNA TGCAGCGTTGACGGGGGACAGGGTCGGGGATATGGCTACACCTTC.